The 11 T cell receptor beta chains presented below share a single source sample, sequenced in a study of vaccination effects on CD4 cells after COVID-19. Their specific antigens are unknown. Clones were sequenced by immunoSEQ multiplex PCR, and TCRdb holds only the in-frame ones, with some missing. The profile shows tens of thousands of clones, approximately 73% of them singletons. CD4+ T cells specific for antigen were expanded with viral peptide pools by the ViraFEST assay before sequencing. Subsequent to roughly 9 days of culture, CD4+ T cells were isolated. This individual contracted SARS-CoV-2 between March and December 2020, as verified by PCR. This specimen was CD4+ T cells from PBMCs cultured with a peptide pool, taken before COVID-19 vaccination. All receptors come from a human donor who had a prior SARS-CoV-2 infection.

In this sample, this clone turned up a few times. The chain has TRBV5-1 and TRBJ2-2; 10 nucleotides match TRBD2. The CDR3 runs to 15 residues. The V segment lost 4 bases and the J segment 6 bases; nucleotides outside the gene matches: 6. The germline V gene has CDR1 SGHRS and CDR2 YFSETQ. CDR3 residues: CASSISGGAPGELFF. CDR3 sequence (DNA): TGCGCCAGCAGCATAAGCGGGGGGGCCCCCGGGGAGCTGTTTTTT.

This clone is a singleton in its sample. The chain employs TRBV6-6 and TRBJ1-2; D may be TRBD1 (5 bases). Germline V gene lookup returns CDR1 MNHNY and CDR2 SVGAGI (reference sequence). The CDR3 sequence is 15 residues long. Trimming took off 5 bases at V and 0 bases at J, with 13 bases between the two ends. The CDR3 region is CASSTWTPSNYGYTF. The DNA for the CDR3 is TGTGCCAGCAGTACCTGGACACCTTCTAACTATGGCTACACCTTC.

The chain links TRBV7-3 to TRBJ2-2; TRBD2 is a possible D gene (6 bases). Germline V gene lookup returns CDR1 SGHTA and CDR2 FQGTGA. The CDR3 extends over 14 amino acids. The germline V and J ends were trimmed by 5 bases and 7 bases, with 14 bases remaining between them. The CDR3 spells CASSETRWNGELFF. As DNA, the CDR3 is TGTGCCAGCAGCGAGACTAGGTGGAACGGGGAGCTGTTTTTT.

The chain joins TRBV11-2 to TRBJ1-4; D gene uncertain. Trimming pared 3 bases from V and 7 bases from J, leaving 9 bases between. The germline V gene encodes CDR1 SGHAT and CDR2 FQNNGV. The length of the CDR3 is 13 residues. Here the CDR3 reads CASSFEGLEKLFF. As DNA, the CDR3 is TGTGCCAGCAGCTTTGAGGGCCTTGAAAAACTGTTTTTT.

This clone has more than one count but fewer than ten. This chain links TRBV4-2 with TRBJ2-1, with TRBD2 identical over 7 bases. J lost 2 bases, V lost 1 base, and 5 bases had no gene match. Germline V lookup: CDR1 LGHNA, CDR2 YNFKEQ. The CDR3 extends over 16 amino acids. The CDR3 is CASSQATSEAYNEQFF. The DNA for the CDR3 is TGTGCCAGCAGCCAAGCAACTAGCGAGGCCTACAATGAGCAGTTCTTC.

The chain recombines TRBV30 with TRBJ2-7, with 7 nucleotides matching TRBD1. The germline gives CDR1 GTSNPN, CDR2 SVGIG (reference sequence). CDR3 length: 13 residues. Trimming took 0 bases from V and 4 from J; bases not matched to a gene: 3. In DNA form, the CDR3 reads TGTGCCTGGAGTGTACGGACAGGTTACGAGCAGTACTTC. Translation: CAWSVRTGYEQYF.

The table lists this clone with a count of one. The chain couples TRBV11-3 to TRBJ1-4; 10 nucleotides match TRBD1. V trimming: 1 base; J trimming: 8 bases; junction bases outside the gene matches: 4. The germline V gene has CDR1 SGHNT and CDR2 YENEEA. The CDR3 has 15 residues. CDR3 sequence: CASSLGQGAREKLFF. The CDR3 bases are TGTGCCAGCAGCTTAGGACAGGGGGCCCGGGAAAAACTGTTTTTT. The full variable domain, in which reference TRBV11-3 and TRBJ1-4 provide the parts outside the CDR3, is EAGVVQSPRYKIIEKKQPVAFWCNPISGHNTLYWYLQNLGQGPELLIRYENEEAVDDSQLPKDRFSAERLKGVDSTLKIQPAELGDSAVYLCASSLGQGAREKLFFGSGTQLSVL.

DNA for the CDR3: TGTGCCTGGAGTTCCTCCGGCCCCAACTATGGCTACACCTTC. It codes for CAWSSSGPNYGYTF. V usage is TRBV30 and J usage is TRBJ1-2, with D hard to call. Germline V gene lookup returns CDR1 GTSNPN and CDR2 SVGIG (reference sequence). Trimming left V 2 bases short and J 2 bases short, with 12 bases between. The CDR3 is made up of 14 amino acids.

The chain couples TRBV4-1 to TRBJ2-1, with 9 nucleotides matching TRBD2. Germline CDR1 MGHRA, CDR2 YSYEKL. The CDR3 contains 19 residues. With 3 bases clipped from V and 10 bases from J, the junction kept 22 bases outside the gene matches. Here the CDR3 DNA reads TGCGCCAGCAGCCACCCCGGGCTAGCGGGGACCCCCGGGTTGGGCGAGCAGTTCTTC. Its protein product is CASSHPGLAGTPGLGEQFF.

CDR3 loop: CATSRDFGGGTNEKLFF. The CDR3 region has the DNA TGTGCCACCAGCAGAGATTTCGGGGGGGGGACTAATGAAAAACTGTTTTTT. V gene TRBV15 combines with J gene TRBJ1-4, with D perhaps TRBD1 (5 bases). Trimming took off 0 bases at V and 2 bases at J, with 13 bases between the two ends. Per germline, CDR1 LNHNV and CDR2 YYDKDF (reference sequence). The CDR3 runs 17 residues. Full variable domain (rest looked up from reference TRBV15 and TRBJ1-4): DAMVIQNPRYQVTQFGKPVTLSCSQTLNHNVMYWYQQKSSQAPKLLFHYYDKDFNNEADTPDNFQSRRPNTSFCFLDIRSPGLGDTAMYLCATSRDFGGGTNEKLFFGSGTQLSVL.

This clone came up a few times. This chain connects TRBV5-1 to TRBJ1-2, with 7 positions matching TRBD1. Germline CDR1 SGHRS, CDR2 YFSETQ. V was clipped by 5 bases and J by 4 bases; unmatched bases: 14. This CDR3 spans 16 amino acids. The CDR3 nucleotides are TGCGCCAGCAGGCCGACTTCACAGGGGATTATCTATGGCTACACCTTC. This encodes CASRPTSQGIIYGYTF.